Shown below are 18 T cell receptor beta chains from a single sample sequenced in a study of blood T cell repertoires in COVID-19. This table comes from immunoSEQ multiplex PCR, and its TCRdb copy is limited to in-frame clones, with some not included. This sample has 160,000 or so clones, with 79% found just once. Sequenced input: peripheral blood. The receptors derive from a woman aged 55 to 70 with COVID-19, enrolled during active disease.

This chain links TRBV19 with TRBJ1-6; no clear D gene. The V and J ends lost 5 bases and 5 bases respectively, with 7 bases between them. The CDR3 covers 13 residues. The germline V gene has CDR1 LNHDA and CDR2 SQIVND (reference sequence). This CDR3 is CASSPWHNSPLHF. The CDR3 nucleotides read TGTGCCAGTAGTCCGTGGCATAATTCACCCCTCCACTTT.

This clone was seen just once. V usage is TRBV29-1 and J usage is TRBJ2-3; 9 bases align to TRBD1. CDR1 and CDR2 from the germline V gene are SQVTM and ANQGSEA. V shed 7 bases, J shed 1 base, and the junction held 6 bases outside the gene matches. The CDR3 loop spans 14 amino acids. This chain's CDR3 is CSGTRTGGTDTQYF. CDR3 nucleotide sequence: TGCAGCGGGACGCGGACAGGGGGCACAGATACGCAGTATTTT.

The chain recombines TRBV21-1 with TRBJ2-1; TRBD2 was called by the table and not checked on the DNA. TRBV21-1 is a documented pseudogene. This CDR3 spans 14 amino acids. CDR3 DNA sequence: TGTGCCAGCAGCATTCTAGCGGGGTACAATGAGCAGTTCTTC. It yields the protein CASSILAGYNEQFF.

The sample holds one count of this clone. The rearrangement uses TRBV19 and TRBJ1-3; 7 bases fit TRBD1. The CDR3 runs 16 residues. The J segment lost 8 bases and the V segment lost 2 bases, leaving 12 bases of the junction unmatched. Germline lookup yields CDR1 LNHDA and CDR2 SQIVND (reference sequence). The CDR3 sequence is CASSIQTGALFDTIYF. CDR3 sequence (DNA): TGTGCCAGTAGTATACAAACAGGGGCGTTGTTTGACACCATATATTTT.

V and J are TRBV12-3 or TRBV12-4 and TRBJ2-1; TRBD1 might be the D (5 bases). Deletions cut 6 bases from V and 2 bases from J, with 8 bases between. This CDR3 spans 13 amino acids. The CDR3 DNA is TGTGCCAGCAGGGGGCTGACCTACAATGAGCAGTTCTTC. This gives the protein CASRGLTYNEQFF.

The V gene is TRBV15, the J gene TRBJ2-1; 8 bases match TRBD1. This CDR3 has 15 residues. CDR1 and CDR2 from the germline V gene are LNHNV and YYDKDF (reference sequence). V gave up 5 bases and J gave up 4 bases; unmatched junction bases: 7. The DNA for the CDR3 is TGTGCCACCAGCCTAGGGACAGGCGGATACAATGAGCAGTTCTTC. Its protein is CATSLGTGGYNEQFF.

The CDR3, as DNA: TGTGCCAGCAGCTTCCGGGACAGGGGCTACGAGCAGTACGTC. This translates into CASSFRDRGYEQYV. V usage is TRBV27 and J usage is TRBJ2-7, with 10 positions matching TRBD1. CDR3 length equals 14 residues. Germline V gene data show CDR1 as MNHEY and CDR2 as SMNVEV (reference sequence). With V trimmed by 6 bases and J by 3 bases, 5 bases remained unmatched.

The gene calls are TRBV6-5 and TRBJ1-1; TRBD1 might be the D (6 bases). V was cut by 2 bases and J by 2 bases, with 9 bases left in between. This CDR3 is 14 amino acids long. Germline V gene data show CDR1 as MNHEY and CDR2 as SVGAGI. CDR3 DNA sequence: TGTGCCAGCAGTTACACAGGGAGTAACACTGAAGCTTTCTTT. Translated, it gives CASSYTGSNTEAFF.

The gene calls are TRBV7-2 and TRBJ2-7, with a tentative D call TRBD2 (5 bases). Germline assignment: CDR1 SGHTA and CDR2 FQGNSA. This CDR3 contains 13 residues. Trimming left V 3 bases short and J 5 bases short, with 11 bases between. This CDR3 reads CASSFPLANEQYF. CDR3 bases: TGTGCCAGCAGCTTCCCTCTAGCCAACGAGCAGTACTTC.

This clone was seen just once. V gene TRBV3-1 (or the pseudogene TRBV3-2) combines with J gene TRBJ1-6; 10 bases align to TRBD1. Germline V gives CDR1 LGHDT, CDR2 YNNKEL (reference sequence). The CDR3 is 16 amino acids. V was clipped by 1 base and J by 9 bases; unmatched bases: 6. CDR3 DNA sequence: TGTGCCAGCAGCCAAGGGGGACAGGGGTACGGTTCACCCCTCCACTTT. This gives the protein CASSQGGQGYGSPLHF.

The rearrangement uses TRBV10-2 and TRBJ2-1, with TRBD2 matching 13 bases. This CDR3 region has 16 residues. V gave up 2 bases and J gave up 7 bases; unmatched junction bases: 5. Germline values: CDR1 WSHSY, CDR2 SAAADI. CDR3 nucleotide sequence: TGCGCCAGCAGTGAGGGACTAGCGGGAGTGTGGAATGAGCAGTTCTTC. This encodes CASSEGLAGVWNEQFF.

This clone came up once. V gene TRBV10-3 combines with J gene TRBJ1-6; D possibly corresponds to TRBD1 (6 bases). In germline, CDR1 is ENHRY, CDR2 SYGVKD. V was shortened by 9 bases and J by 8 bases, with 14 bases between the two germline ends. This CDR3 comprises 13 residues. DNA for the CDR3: TGTGCCATACAGGGAACTTCGGATTCACCCCTCCACTTT. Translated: CAIQGTSDSPLHF.

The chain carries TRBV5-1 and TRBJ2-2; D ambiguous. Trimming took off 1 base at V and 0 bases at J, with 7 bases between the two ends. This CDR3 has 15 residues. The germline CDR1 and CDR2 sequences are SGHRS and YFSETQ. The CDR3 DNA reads TGCGCCAGCAGCTTGAACCCAGCGAACACCGGGGAGCTGTTTTTT. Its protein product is CASSLNPANTGELFF.

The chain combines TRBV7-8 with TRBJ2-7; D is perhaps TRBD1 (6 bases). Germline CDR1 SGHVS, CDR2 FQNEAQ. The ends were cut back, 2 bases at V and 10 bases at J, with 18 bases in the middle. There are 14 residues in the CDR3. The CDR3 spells CASSLFPEDSRQYV. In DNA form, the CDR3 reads TGTGCCAGCAGCTTATTTCCCGAGGACAGCAGACAGTACGTC.

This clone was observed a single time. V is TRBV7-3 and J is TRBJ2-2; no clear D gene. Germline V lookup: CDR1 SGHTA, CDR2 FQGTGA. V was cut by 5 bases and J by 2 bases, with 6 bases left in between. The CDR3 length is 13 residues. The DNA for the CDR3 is TGTGCCAGCAGCCGAGATAACACCGGGGAGCTGTTTTTT. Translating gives CASSRDNTGELFF.

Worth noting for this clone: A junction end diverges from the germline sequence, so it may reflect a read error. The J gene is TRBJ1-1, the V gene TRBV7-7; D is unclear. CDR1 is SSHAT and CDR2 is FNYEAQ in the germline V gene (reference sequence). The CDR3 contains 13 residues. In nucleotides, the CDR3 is TGTGCTAGCAGCTTCGGAGTCGGCACTGAAGCTTTCTTT. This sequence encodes CASSFGVGTEAFF.

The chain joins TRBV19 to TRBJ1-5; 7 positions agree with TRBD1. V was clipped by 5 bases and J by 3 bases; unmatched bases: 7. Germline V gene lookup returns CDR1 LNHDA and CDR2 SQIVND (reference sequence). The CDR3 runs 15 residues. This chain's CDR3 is CASSPPGQANQPQHF. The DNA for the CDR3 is TGTGCCAGTAGTCCTCCTGGACAGGCCAATCAGCCCCAGCATTTT.

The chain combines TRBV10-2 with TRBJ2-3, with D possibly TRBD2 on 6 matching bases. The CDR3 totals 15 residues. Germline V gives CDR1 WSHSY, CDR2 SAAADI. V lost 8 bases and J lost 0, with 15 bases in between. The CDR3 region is CASGGDGLSTDTQYF. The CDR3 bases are TGCGCCAGCGGCGGGGACGGACTTAGCACAGATACGCAGTATTTT.